This is a list of T cell receptor beta chains from one sample in a study of beta chain features in type 1 diabetes. Assay used: immunoSEQ multiplex PCR; TCRdb lists only in-frame clones, some missing. Here the sample spans about 140,000 clones, roughly 9.3% being singletons. Source material: central memory CD4+ T cells from blood. The receptors originated from a woman in her 40s in good health. Both conserved end residues are part of each CDR3. Fields, in order: V gene, J gene, CDR3 length, D gene, clone size, CDR3 protein, CDR3 DNA. A D gene is named only where the DNA matches it firmly. Only some rows state a clone size, as once, few, many or a class for expanded clones.

TRBV11-2	TRBJ2-1	12	.	few	CAVGPAVREQFF	TGTGCCGTAGGCCCCGCAGTCAGGGAGCAGTTCTTC
TRBV5-1	TRBJ2-7	14	TRBD1	.	CASSSSGQPGEQYF	TGCGCCAGCAGCTCCTCGGGACAGCCTGGGGAGCAGTACTTC
TRBV28	TRBJ1-2	15	.	few	CASSLGGRADYGYTF	TGTGCCAGCAGTTTAGGCGGCAGGGCCGACTATGGCTACACCTTC
TRBV18	TRBJ1-1	16	.	.	CASSSESGQTGTEAFF	TGTGCCAGCTCGTCAGAGTCCGGACAGACGGGCACTGAAGCTTTCTTT
TRBV18	TRBJ2-3	11	.	.	CASAGTDTQYF	TGTGCCAGCGCGGGCACAGATACGCAGTATTTT
TRBV19	TRBJ1-2	14	TRBD1	few	CASRTGTGPSGYTF	TGTGCCAGTAGGACCGGGACAGGTCCCTCTGGCTACACCTTC
TRBV7-2	TRBJ2-2	15	.	few	CASSLGRGSTGELFF	TGTGCCAGCAGCTTAGGACGGGGGAGCACTGGGGAGCTGTTTTTT
TRBV7-8	TRBJ2-7	15	TRBD1	few	CASSSAGTGVGEQYF	TGTGCCAGCAGCTCGGCCGGGACAGGGGTGGGGGAGCAGTACTTC
TRBV5-1	TRBJ2-1	17	.	few	CASSLDSGPPIYNEQFF	TGCGCCAGCAGCTTGGATAGCGGCCCGCCAATCTACAATGAGCAGTTCTTC
TRBV7-6	TRBJ1-5	15	TRBD1	few	CASSLGRGQGSPQHF	TGTGCCAGCAGCTTAGGTAGAGGACAGGGGTCGCCCCAGCATTTT
TRBV10-3	TRBJ1-5	15	TRBD1	few	CAISDGGQGSEPQHF	TGTGCCATCAGTGATGGGGGACAGGGGAGTGAGCCCCAGCATTTT
TRBV18	TRBJ2-5	16	.	few	CATFGGPSGTTKTQYF	TGTGCCACCTTCGGGGGGCCGAGTGGGACAACGAAGACCCAGTACTTC
TRBV19	TRBJ2-7	14	TRBD1	.	CASSEQQGPYEQYF	TGTGCCAGTAGCGAGCAACAGGGGCCCTACGAGCAGTACTTC
TRBV2	TRBJ1-1	14	TRBD1	.	CASSRGQGNTEAFF	TGTGCCAGCAGTCGGGGACAGGGGAACACTGAAGCTTTCTTT
TRBV28	TRBJ1-3	15	TRBD1	few	CASSLGGQGRYTIYF	TGTGCCAGCAGTTTAGGGGGACAGGGGAGGTACACCATATATTTT